This T cell receptor (beta chain) was recovered during a study of early T cells in non-severe SARS-CoV-2 infection. This clonotype was found a few times. TCRdb passed the 5' RACE reads through MiXCR, listing each CDR3 protein once. The table records around 71,000 distinct CDR3 sequences, about 9% of them present only once. Looked up from germline, CDR1 is MNHEY and CDR2 is SVGEGT. CDR3 length equals 14 residues. The trim removed 4 bases at V and 7 bases at J, leaving 5 bases unmatched. The source material was whole blood, sampled at baseline. The rearrangement joins TRBV6-2 or TRBV6-3 to TRBJ2-3; TRBD2 matches 10 bases. The source of this sequence is an adult who was a healthcare worker with PCR-confirmed SARS-CoV-2 infection or an uninfected control (not recorded which). The CDR3 protein is CASSSLAGVNTQYF. DNA for the CDR3: TGTGCCAGCAGTTCTCTAGCGGGAGTTAATACGCAGTATTTT.